This T cell receptor (beta chain) comes out of a study of shared clonotypes between healthy human individuals. Original data processing: As immunoSEQ supplied junction-only sequences (without quality scores), filtering differed. Libraries were prepared by immunoSEQ multiplex PCR; TCRdb keeps only in-frame clonotypes and omits some of them. V, J and clone size are those of that table, while D and trimming were read from the DNA. The table shows 150,000 to 200,000 clones, with roughly 91% occurring only once. The CDR3 has 13 amino acids. Germline CDR1 is SGHAT and CDR2 is FQNNGV. The sample holds one count of this clone. The target antigen is unknown. Study-wide points: Collection of samples was limited to blood; tissue repertoires likely differ.

The study enrolled healthy HIV-negative adults without recent acute infections or vaccinations as donors. The source material was naive CD4+ T cells sorted from blood. Subset described: CD45RA+ positively selected. This TCR was sampled from a woman aged 25-40 years in good health. V usage is TRBV11-2 and J usage is TRBJ2-5, with 8 bases matching TRBD1. The J call may be incorrect, as the DNA end agrees better with TRBJ2-7. The CDR3 is CASGWTGSYEQYF. The DNA for the CDR3 is TGTGCCAGCGGGTGGACAGGGTCCTACGAGCAGTACTTC.